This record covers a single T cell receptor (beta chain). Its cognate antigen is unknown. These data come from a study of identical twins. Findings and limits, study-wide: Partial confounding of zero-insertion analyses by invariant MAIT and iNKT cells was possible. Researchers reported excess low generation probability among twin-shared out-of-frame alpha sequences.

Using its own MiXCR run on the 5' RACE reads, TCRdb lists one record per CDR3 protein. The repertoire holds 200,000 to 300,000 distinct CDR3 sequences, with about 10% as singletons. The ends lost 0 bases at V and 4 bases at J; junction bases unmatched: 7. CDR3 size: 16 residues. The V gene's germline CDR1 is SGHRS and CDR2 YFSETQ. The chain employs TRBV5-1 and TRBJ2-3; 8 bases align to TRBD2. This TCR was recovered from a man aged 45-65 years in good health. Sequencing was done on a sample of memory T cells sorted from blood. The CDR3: CASSLEVAGGPDTQYF. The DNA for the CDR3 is TGCGCCAGCAGCTTGGAAGTGGCGGGAGGCCCAGATACGCAGTATTTT.